This record looks at one TCR beta chain sequence and its context. What it recognizes is unknown. The data stem from a study of OX40 agonist ivuxolimab in advanced cancers. Study in general: Mean age approximately 66 years, range about 20 to 90; roughly 82% male. Having had anti-PD-1, anti-PD-L1 or anti-CTLA-4 therapy before was allowed, and about 42% had some.

Overall study findings and caveats: Averaging showed that CD8+ T cells had more expanded clones than CD4+ did.

With 9 bases removed from V and 4 bases from J, the gap between germline ends came to 18 bases. CDR1 and CDR2 (germline): LNHDA, SQIVND (reference sequence). The CDR3 sequence is 15 residues long. Using immunoSEQ multiplex PCR, the repertoire was profiled, and TCRdb retains in-frame clones only, with some absent. The table lists roughly 76,000 clones, approximately 80% of them singletons. V gene TRBV19 combines with J gene TRBJ2-2, with D possibly matching TRBD2 (6 bases). This sequence was found in an adult with an advanced solid tumor such as melanoma, head and neck, liver or kidney cancer. The sequences come from CD4+ or CD8+ T cells sorted from blood, collected in a trial of the OX40 agonist ivuxolimab. This CDR3 reads CASMQNYGGTGELFF. CDR3 in DNA: TGTGCCAGCATGCAAAACTACGGGGGCACCGGGGAGCTGTTTTTT.